These 24 T cell receptor beta chains share one sample of origin, sequenced in a study of blood T cell repertoires in COVID-19. TCRdb's table, derived via immunoSEQ multiplex PCR, lists solely in-frame clones and lacks some. Of 390,000 or so clones in the sample, 80% to 85% were seen once. What was sequenced was PBMCs or T cells enriched from blood (not recorded which). The receptors were sampled from a woman aged 45-60 years who had recovered from COVID-19.

The chain uses TRBV10-3 and TRBJ2-7; 7 nucleotides match TRBD2. Germline assignment: CDR1 ENHRY and CDR2 SYGVKD. The V gene end was trimmed by 6 bases and the J gene end by 3 bases; junction bases not matched to a gene: 5. This CDR3 is 13 amino acids long. This CDR3 reads CAISDGGSYEQYF. CDR3 in DNA: TGTGCCATCAGCGACGGGGGGAGCTACGAGCAGTACTTC.

The rearrangement links TRBV6-2 or TRBV6-3 to TRBJ1-5; TRBD1 is a possible D gene (6 bases). Germline values: CDR1 MNHEY, CDR2 SVGEGT. CDR3 size: 16 residues. Trimming pared 7 bases from V and 5 bases from J, leaving 21 bases between. The CDR3 spells CASTPGGTYLHQPQHF. In nucleotides, the CDR3 is TGTGCCAGCACCCCGGGAGGGACATACCTCCATCAGCCCCAGCATTTT.

This clone was seen only once. V gene TRBV19 combines with J gene TRBJ1-1; 9 bases agree with TRBD1. Trimming removed 11 bases from V and 4 bases from J; junction bases left unmatched: 2. Germline V gene data show CDR1 as LNHDA and CDR2 as SQIVND (reference sequence). This CDR3 contains 11 residues. The CDR3 here is CAGGQGTEAFF. The DNA for the CDR3 is TGTGCCGGGGGACAGGGCACTGAAGCTTTCTTT.

V usage is TRBV12-2 and J usage is TRBJ1-5; TRBD1, as called in the table, went unchecked against the DNA. TRBV12-2 is flagged as a pseudogene. This CDR3 contains 16 residues. The CDR3 coding sequence is TGTGCAAGTCGCTCCAGGGGACAGGGTATCAATCAGCCCCAGCATTTT. This codes for CASRSRGQGINQPQHF.

The chain couples TRBV4-3 to TRBJ2-7, with a weak D call TRBD2 (6 bases). CDR3 length: 13 residues. Germline-derived CDR1 and CDR2 are LGHNA and YSLEER. Between the trimmed V and J ends, which lost 1 base and 2 bases, there was a span of 6 bases. In DNA, the CDR3 is TGCGCCAGCAGCCAAGGACTAGCCTACGAGCAGTACTTC. Amino acids: CASSQGLAYEQYF.

This clone was recorded only once. The CDR3 bases are TGTGCCTCCGGGGAGGGGGGCTACATGAACACCGGGGAGCTGTTTTTT. This gives the protein CASGEGGYMNTGELFF. This rearrangement joins TRBV9 to TRBJ2-2; D is possibly TRBD2 (7 bases). V was shortened by 10 bases and J by 1 base, with 20 bases between the two germline ends. Germline values: CDR1 SGDLS, CDR2 YYNGEE. This CDR3 has 16 amino acids.

The chain employs TRBV5-1 and TRBJ1-1; D may be TRBD1 (6 bases). The V gene lost 4 bases and the J gene lost 1 base, with 8 bases spanning the gap. Germline CDR1 is SGHRS and CDR2 is YFSETQ. The CDR3 spans 13 residues. The CDR3 region is CASSVGQNTEAFF. The CDR3 DNA follows: TGCGCCAGCAGCGTGGGACAGAACACTGAAGCTTTCTTT.

This chain links TRBV5-5 with TRBJ2-6; 8 nucleotides agree with TRBD1. The CDR3 has 16 residues. The trim removed 3 bases at V and 0 bases at J, leaving 2 bases unmatched. Germline assignment: CDR1 SGHKS and CDR2 YYEKEE (reference sequence). CDR3 region: CASSSTGGSGANVLTF. The CDR3 DNA follows: TGTGCCAGCAGCTCAACAGGGGGCTCTGGGGCCAACGTCCTGACTTTC.

The V and J genes are TRBV12-5 and TRBJ2-7; TRBD1 matches 8 bases. The CDR3 is made up of 16 amino acids. CDR1 LGHNT and CDR2 FRNRAP come from the germline V gene. The junction had 7 bases not matched to a gene; V was cut back by 0 bases and J by 3 bases. The CDR3 spells CASGLVEGQGRYEQYF. CDR3 DNA: TGTGCTAGTGGTTTGGTAGAAGGACAGGGTCGCTACGAGCAGTACTTC.

The chain has TRBV11-3 and TRBJ2-2, with TRBD1 matching over 10 bases. The CDR3 has 17 amino acids. Germline-derived CDR1 and CDR2 are SGHNT and YENEEA. Germline trimming cut 2 bases from V and 0 bases from J; bases unmatched to any gene: 3. In nucleotides, the CDR3 is TGTGCCAGCAGCTTAATGGGACAGGGGACGAACACCGGGGAGCTGTTTTTT. It yields the protein CASSLMGQGTNTGELFF.

This CDR3 reads CASSLNAIPGEQYF. The CDR3 DNA follows: TGTGCCAGCAGCTTAAATGCCATCCCCGGCGAGCAGTACTTC. The chain is built from TRBV7-3 and TRBJ2-7; D is unresolved. The CDR3 has 14 residues. V was pared by 1 base and J by 6 bases, with 13 bases between. CDR1 and CDR2 (germline): SGHTA, FQGTGA.

This CDR3 is CAWTEQGRNTEAFF. The CDR3 coding sequence is TGTGCCTGGACCGAACAGGGAAGGAACACTGAAGCTTTCTTT. This sequence joins TRBV30 and TRBJ1-1, with D perhaps matching TRBD1 (6 bases). The CDR3 extends over 14 amino acids. Trimming shortened V by 4 bases and J by 1 base, and 13 bases separated the two germline ends. The germline V gene has CDR1 GTSNPN and CDR2 SVGIG (reference sequence).

The chain has TRBV19 and TRBJ1-1; TRBD1 matches at 9 bases. The V and J ends lost 8 bases and 4 bases, in that order; junction bases with no gene match: 14. The CDR3 spans 16 residues. From germline, CDR1 is LNHDA and CDR2 SQIVND (reference sequence). The CDR3 protein is CASWPNVATGGTEAFF. The CDR3 DNA reads as TGTGCCAGTTGGCCCAATGTCGCGACAGGGGGCACTGAAGCTTTCTTT.

V and J are TRBV10-3 and TRBJ1-1; D not certain. Trimming took 0 bases from V and 7 from J, leaving 12 bases between them. CDR1 is ENHRY, CDR2 SYGVKD, per germline. The CDR3 has 14 amino acids. The CDR3 sequence is CAISESPPSGEAFF. The CDR3 DNA sequence: TGTGCCATCAGTGAGTCGCCCCCCTCGGGTGAAGCTTTCTTT.

J is TRBJ1-2 and V is TRBV6-2 or TRBV6-3, with D maybe TRBD1 (6 bases). The CDR3 extends over 15 amino acids. V was trimmed by 0 bases and J by 3 bases, leaving 11 bases between them. CDR1 and CDR2 from the germline V gene are MNHEY and SVGEGT. In nucleotides, the CDR3 is TGTGCCAGCAGTTACTCGGGCCAGGGGTACTATGGCTACACCTTC. Its translation is CASSYSGQGYYGYTF.

This chain joins TRBV7-6 and TRBJ1-4; D might be TRBD1 (5 bases). Germline-derived CDR1 and CDR2 are SGHVS and FNYEAQ. CDR3 length: 15 amino acids. V gave up 5 bases and J gave up 4 bases, with 14 bases separating them. CDR3: CASSPPPGLNEKLFF. The CDR3 DNA reads as TGTGCCAGCAGCCCTCCTCCGGGACTTAATGAAAAACTGTTTTTT.

On this clone: The identical CDR3 is also encoded by other nucleotide sequences in the sample. This chain links TRBV3-1 (or the pseudogene TRBV3-2) with TRBJ1-5; D is unresolved. CDR1 is LGHDT and CDR2 is YNNKEL in the germline V gene (reference sequence). The V gene lost 1 base and the J gene lost 0 bases, with 7 bases spanning the gap. The CDR3 runs 15 residues. In DNA form, the CDR3 reads TGTGCCAGCAGCCAAGGACTTCTTAGCAATCAGCCCCAGCATTTT. The encoded protein is CASSQGLLSNQPQHF.

The CDR3 DNA reads as TGTGCCAGCGTTCCGGGACTAGCGGGGGGCCCATTGTACAATGAGCAGTTCTTC. It codes for CASVPGLAGGPLYNEQFF. The chain employs TRBV2 and TRBJ2-1; 15 positions agree with TRBD2. Unmatched junction bases numbered 12, after V lost 8 bases and J lost 4 bases. Germline V gene sequence: CDR1 SNHLY, CDR2 FYNNEI. This CDR3 has 18 amino acids.

This clone was detected only once. V and J are TRBV3-1 (or the pseudogene TRBV3-2) and TRBJ2-1; 7 nucleotides agree with TRBD2. Germline values: CDR1 LGHDT, CDR2 YNNKEL (reference sequence). This CDR3 is built from 15 residues. Losses at the gene ends were 0 bases for V and 5 bases for J; bases not matched to a gene: 4. The CDR3 loop is CASSQEASGHNEQFF. The DNA for the CDR3 is TGTGCCAGCAGCCAAGAGGCTAGCGGACACAATGAGCAGTTCTTC.

This clone was observed a single time. This rearrangement joins TRBV5-1 to TRBJ2-3, with TRBD2 matching 8 bases. CDR1 and CDR2 from the germline V gene are SGHRS and YFSETQ. CDR3 size: 15 residues. The junction had 5 bases not matched to a gene; V was cut back by 5 bases and J by 0 bases. The CDR3 protein is CASREIAGSTDTQYF. The CDR3 region has the DNA TGCGCCAGCAGAGAGATAGCGGGGAGCACAGATACGCAGTATTTT.

The rearrangement joins TRBV2 to TRBJ1-5; 7 nucleotides match TRBD1. V lost 6 bases, J lost 3 bases, and 8 bases stayed unmatched. Germline CDR1 reads SNHLY; CDR2 reads FYNNEI. The CDR3 has 15 amino acids. The CDR3 sequence is CASSPGGGNNQPQHF. The DNA for the CDR3 is TGTGCCAGCAGCCCGGGAGGGGGCAACAATCAGCCCCAGCATTTT.

The rearrangement links TRBV4-3 to TRBJ1-4; 7 nucleotides line up with TRBD1. Germline assignment: CDR1 LGHNA and CDR2 YSLEER. The CDR3 sequence is 19 residues long. V was clipped by 0 bases and J by 7 bases; unmatched bases: 17. The CDR3: CASSQDHSGPETGSEKLFF. CDR3 DNA: TGCGCCAGCAGCCAAGATCATTCCGGTCCGGAGACAGGGAGTGAAAAACTGTTTTTT.

V and J are TRBV15 and TRBJ1-2; D perhaps matches TRBD1 (6 bases). CDR1 is LNHNV, CDR2 YYDKDF, per germline (reference sequence). CDR3 length: 13 residues. The V end was cut by 5 bases, the J end by 6 bases, with 13 bases between. The CDR3 region has the DNA TGTGCCACCAGCCCACTCAAGGGGGATGGCTACACCTTC. It encodes CATSPLKGDGYTF.

The chain recombines TRBV18 with TRBJ1-2; 7 positions match TRBD1. V dropped 0 bases and J dropped 7; count of bases not matched to a gene: 8. In germline, CDR1 is KGHSH, CDR2 LQKENI. This CDR3 has 15 residues. CDR3 coding DNA: TGTGCCAGCTCACCACCGTCTCAGGGGGTGGTTGGCTACACCTTC. Encoded protein: CASSPPSQGVVGYTF.